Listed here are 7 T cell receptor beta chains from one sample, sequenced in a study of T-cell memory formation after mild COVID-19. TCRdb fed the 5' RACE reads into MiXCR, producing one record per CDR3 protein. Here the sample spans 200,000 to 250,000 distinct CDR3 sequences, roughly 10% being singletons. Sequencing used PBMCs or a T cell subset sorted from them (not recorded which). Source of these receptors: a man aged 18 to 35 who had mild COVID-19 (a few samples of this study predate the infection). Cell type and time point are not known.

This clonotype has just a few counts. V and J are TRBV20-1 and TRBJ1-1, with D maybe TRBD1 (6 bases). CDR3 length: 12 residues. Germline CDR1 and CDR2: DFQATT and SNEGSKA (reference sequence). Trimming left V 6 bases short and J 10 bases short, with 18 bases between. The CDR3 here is CSAQGHSVGAFF. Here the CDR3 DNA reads TGCAGTGCCCAGGGGCATTCCGTCGGAGCTTTCTTT.

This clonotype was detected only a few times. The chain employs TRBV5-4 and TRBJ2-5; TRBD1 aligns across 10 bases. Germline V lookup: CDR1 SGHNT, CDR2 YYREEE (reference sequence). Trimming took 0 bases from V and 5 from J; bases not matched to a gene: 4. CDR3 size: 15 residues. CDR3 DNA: TGTGCCAGCAGCTTGGCGACAGGGGGCCAGGAGACCCAGTACTTC. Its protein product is CASSLATGGQETQYF.

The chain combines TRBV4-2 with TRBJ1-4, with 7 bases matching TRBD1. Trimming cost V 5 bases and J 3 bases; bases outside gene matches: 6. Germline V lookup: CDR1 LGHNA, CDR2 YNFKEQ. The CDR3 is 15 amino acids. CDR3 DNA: TGTGCCAGCAGCAGTATGGGACAGCCTAATGAAAAACTGTTTTTT. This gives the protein CASSSMGQPNEKLFF.

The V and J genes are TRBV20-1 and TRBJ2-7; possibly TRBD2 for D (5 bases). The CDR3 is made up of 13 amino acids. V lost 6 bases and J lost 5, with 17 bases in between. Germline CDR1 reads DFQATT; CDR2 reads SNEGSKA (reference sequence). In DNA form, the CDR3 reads TGCAGTGCCCCGTTTGAAGGGCGGGACGAGCAGTACTTC. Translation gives CSAPFEGRDEQYF.

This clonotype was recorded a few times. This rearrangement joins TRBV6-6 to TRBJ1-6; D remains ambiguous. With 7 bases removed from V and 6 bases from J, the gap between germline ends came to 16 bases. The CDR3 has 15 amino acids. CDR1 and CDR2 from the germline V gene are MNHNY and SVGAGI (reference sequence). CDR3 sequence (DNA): TGTGCCAGCATTAATCAAGCTCTGGGTAATTCACCCCTCCACTTT. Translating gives CASINQALGNSPLHF.

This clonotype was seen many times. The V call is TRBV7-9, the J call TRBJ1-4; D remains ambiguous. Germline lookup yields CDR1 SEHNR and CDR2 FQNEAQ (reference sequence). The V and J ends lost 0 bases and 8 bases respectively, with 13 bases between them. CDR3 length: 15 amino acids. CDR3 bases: TGTGCCAGCAGCTTAGCATACGGATTGCACGAAAAACTGTTTTTT. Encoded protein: CASSLAYGLHEKLFF.

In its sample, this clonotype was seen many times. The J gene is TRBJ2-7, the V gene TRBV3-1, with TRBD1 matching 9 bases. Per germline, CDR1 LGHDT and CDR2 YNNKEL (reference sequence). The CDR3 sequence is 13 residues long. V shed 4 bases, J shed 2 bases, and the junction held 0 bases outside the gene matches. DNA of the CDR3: TGTGCCAGCAGCCGACAGGGGGCCTACGAGCAGTACTTC. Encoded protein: CASSRQGAYEQYF.